Listed below are T cell receptor beta chains from one sample, sequenced in a study of blood T cell repertoires in COVID-19. Only in-frame clones appear in the TCRdb table, and some are missing; sequencing was by immunoSEQ multiplex PCR. Of 30,000 or so clones listed, around 90% are singletons. The material sequenced was peripheral blood. Receptors originate from a man aged 60 to 75 with active COVID-19. Both conserved end residues are part of each CDR3. D genes are given only for firm matches. Rows may omit the clone size; those that give it use once, few, many or a size class.

j_gene	v_gene	len	d_gene	abundance	CDR3aa	CDR3nt
TRBJ1-4	TRBV7-8	15	-	-	CASSLGPLGSEKLFF	TGTGCCAGCAGCTTAGGCCCATTAGGGAGTGAAAAACTGTTTTTT
TRBJ2-1	TRBV24-1	16	TRBD1	-	CATSELGQGLYNEQFF	TGTGCCACCAGTGAGTTGGGACAGGGTCTGTACAATGAGCAGTTCTTC
TRBJ1-2	TRBV5-1	15	TRBD1	-	CASSLSGQGAYGYTF	TGCGCCAGCAGCTTGTCCGGACAGGGGGCATATGGCTACACCTTC
TRBJ1-1	TRBV7-2	15	TRBD1	once	CASSTGTGERRRAFF	TGTGCCAGCAGCACCGGGACAGGGGAGAGGAGGAGAGCTTTCTTT
TRBJ2-5	TRBV29-1	13	-	-	CSVEDRRTETQYF	TGCAGCGTTGAAGATAGGAGGACCGAGACCCAGTACTTC
TRBJ2-1	TRBV30	14	TRBD2	-	CAGRHSGGDNEQFF	TGTGCCGGGAGACATAGCGGGGGAGACAATGAGCAGTTCTTC
TRBJ2-5	TRBV7-3	14	-	-	CASSSEVSSGTQYF	TGTGCCAGCAGCTCCGAGGTGTCCTCGGGGACCCAGTACTTC
TRBJ2-7	TRBV6-2/TRBV6-3	14	-	once	CASSYYRGTYEQYF	TGTGCCAGCAGTTACTATCGGGGAACCTACGAGCAGTACTTC
TRBJ2-1	TRBV24-1	16	TRBD2	-	CATSDPSGGARDEQFF	TGTGCCACCAGTGACCCTAGCGGGGGGGCCAGGGATGAGCAGTTCTTC
TRBJ2-1	TRBV9	17	-	-	CASSVGLESAALSEQFF	TGTGCCAGCAGCGTAGGGTTGGAGAGCGCCGCCTTGAGTGAGCAGTTCTTC
TRBJ2-3	TRBV19	13	TRBD2	-	CASTLGGRDTQYF	TGTGCCAGTACCCTGGGAGGGAGAGATACGCAGTATTTT
TRBJ2-5	TRBV18	13	-	-	CASSPRTEETQYF	TGTGCCAGCTCACCACGGACAGAAGAGACCCAGTACTTC
TRBJ1-2	TRBV9	14	-	-	CASSAIGGNYGYTF	TGTGCCAGCAGCGCGATCGGCGGTAACTATGGCTACACCTTC
TRBJ2-3	TRBV7-3	13	-	-	CASSLTGPDTQYF	TGTGCCAGCAGCTTAACTGGCCCAGATACGCAGTATTTT
TRBJ1-4	TRBV19	15	TRBD1	-	CASSTGDRGLEKLFF	TGTGCCAGTAGCACCGGGGACAGGGGGCTTGAAAAACTGTTTTTT
TRBJ2-5	TRBV11-2	14	TRBD2	-	CASSFSGGRETQYF	TGTGCCAGCAGTTTTAGCGGGGGGCGAGAGACCCAGTACTTC
TRBJ2-7	TRBV20-1	14	TRBD2	-	CSASEPSGGHEQYF	TGCAGTGCTAGTGAGCCTAGCGGGGGGCACGAGCAGTACTTC
TRBJ2-6	TRBV19	15	TRBD1	-	CASSLTGAGANVLTF	TGTGCCAGTAGTCTGACAGGGGCTGGGGCCAACGTCCTGACTTTC
TRBJ2-5	TRBV7-3	14	-	-	CASSLSGPQETQYF	TGTGCCAGCAGCTTAAGCGGCCCCCAAGAGACCCAGTACTTC
TRBJ1-6	TRBV28	15	TRBD1	-	CASRDRVGQSSPLHF	TGTGCCAGCCGGGACAGGGTTGGTCAAAGTTCACCCCTCCACTTT
TRBJ1-1	TRBV27	15	-	-	CASSLYSNSNTEAFF	TGTGCCAGCAGTTTATACTCAAATTCGAACACTGAAGCTTTCTTT
TRBJ2-5	TRBV9	16	TRBD1	-	CASSADVRGRWETQYF	TGTGCCAGCAGCGCAGACGTGAGGGGGCGCTGGGAGACCCAGTACTTC
TRBJ1-2	TRBV14	15	-	-	CASSQDRVPLYGYTF	TGTGCCAGCAGCCAAGATCGCGTGCCCCTCTATGGCTACACCTTC